The 14 T cell receptor beta chains given below trace back to one sample, sequenced in a study of cytomegalovirus exposure and HLA in healthy donors. PCR involved 60 Vbeta and 13 Jbeta primers. Clones were sequenced by immunoSEQ multiplex PCR, and TCRdb holds only the in-frame ones, with some missing. The table shows roughly 200,000 clones, with 86% occurring only once. The source material was PBMCs. The receptors shown here come from a woman aged 30 to 39 in good health and CMV-seronegative.

This chain connects TRBV30 to TRBJ2-5; possibly TRBD1 for D (6 bases). The CDR3 has 15 amino acids. Germline CDR1 reads GTSNPN; CDR2 reads SVGIG (reference sequence). V was shortened by 4 bases and J by 4 bases, with 19 bases between the two germline ends. This CDR3 reads CAWTQGLEVGETQYF. The CDR3 DNA sequence: TGTGCCTGGACCCAGGGGCTCGAGGTGGGAGAGACCCAGTACTTC.

V and J are TRBV29-1 and TRBJ2-1, with 7 bases that match TRBD1. The CDR3 runs 15 residues. Germline loops: CDR1 SQVTM, CDR2 ANQGSEA. Trimming took 0 bases from V and 7 from J; bases not matched to a gene: 9. This chain's CDR3 is CSVEDLDRAINEQFF. The CDR3 DNA follows: TGCAGCGTTGAAGATCTTGACAGGGCGATTAATGAGCAGTTCTTC.

The chain recombines TRBV28 with TRBJ1-2, with TRBD1 identical over 7 bases. The CDR3 contains 12 residues. V lost 7 bases, J lost 11 bases, and 10 bases stayed unmatched. CDR1 is MDHEN, CDR2 SYDVKM, per germline. The CDR3 loop is CASTLGQAGYTF. Here the CDR3 DNA reads TGTGCCAGCACCTTAGGACAGGCGGGATACACCTTC.

The rearrangement joins TRBV5-5 to TRBJ1-4, with D tentatively TRBD1 (6 bases). Germline CDR1 is SGHKS and CDR2 is YYEKEE (reference sequence). This CDR3 is built from 14 residues. V shed 3 bases and J shed 5 bases, with 11 bases lying between them. Written as DNA, the CDR3 is TGTGCCAGCAGCTCGGACAGACAAAATGAAAAACTGTTTTTT. Translated: CASSSDRQNEKLFF.

This clone was seen only once. The chain employs TRBV2 and TRBJ2-1; D perhaps matches TRBD2 (6 bases). Germline V gene sequence: CDR1 SNHLY, CDR2 FYNNEI. Trimming left V 6 bases short and J 9 bases short, with 21 bases between. The CDR3 contains 15 residues. The CDR3 here is CASRVEGGGMAEQFF. The DNA for the CDR3 is TGTGCCAGCAGGGTAGAGGGAGGAGGCATGGCTGAGCAGTTCTTC.

The V and J genes are TRBV6-5 and TRBJ2-7, with 8 bases that match TRBD1. The CDR3 is 15 amino acids. Germline lookup yields CDR1 MNHEY and CDR2 SVGAGI. The V and J ends lost 3 bases and 1 base, in that order; junction bases with no gene match: 5. The CDR3 reads CASSYFQGASYEQYF. Here the CDR3 DNA reads TGTGCCAGCAGTTATTTCCAGGGGGCATCCTACGAGCAGTACTTC.

In its sample, this clone was seen once. V gene TRBV29-1 combines with J gene TRBJ2-2, with D perhaps matching TRBD1 (6 bases). V lost 4 bases and J lost 4, with 13 bases in between. This CDR3 contains 14 residues. Germline CDR1 and CDR2: SQVTM and ANQGSEA. The CDR3 bases are TGCAGCGTTGTCGCAGGGGCGTCCACCGGGGAGCTGTTTTTT. This translates into CSVVAGASTGELFF.

The chain joins TRBV7-8 to TRBJ2-5, with a tentative D call TRBD1 (6 bases). The J call may be in error: the DNA end matches TRBJ2-7 better. This CDR3 is built from 13 residues. Germline V gene sequence: CDR1 SGHVS, CDR2 FQNEAQ. The CDR3 protein is CASSYRVSYEQYF. As DNA, the CDR3 is TGTGCCAGCAGCTACAGGGTTTCCTACGAGCAGTACTTC.

V and J are TRBV19 and TRBJ2-5, with a weak D call TRBD2 (5 bases). This CDR3 has 13 residues. Germline CDR1 LNHDA, CDR2 SQIVND (reference sequence). The ends were cut back, 1 base at V and 2 bases at J, with 5 bases in the middle. The CDR3 region has the DNA TGTGCCAGTAGTATAGCGGGGCAAGAGACCCAGTACTTC. Amino acid sequence: CASSIAGQETQYF.

This chain uses TRBV27 with TRBJ2-1; D is ambiguous. This CDR3 has 16 residues. Germline loops: CDR1 MNHEY, CDR2 SMNVEV (reference sequence). Trimming shortened V by 5 bases and J by 7 bases, and 21 bases separated the two germline ends. This chain's CDR3 is CASSTHSLEPRNEQFF. CDR3 nucleotides: TGTGCCAGCAGTACCCACTCTTTAGAGCCCCGGAATGAGCAGTTCTTC.

This clone has just a few counts. This chain connects TRBV19 to TRBJ1-2, with D tentatively TRBD1 (5 bases). Trimming took 7 bases from V and 4 from J, leaving 16 bases between them. The CDR3 contains 14 residues. Per germline, CDR1 LNHDA and CDR2 SQIVND (reference sequence). The CDR3 here is CASNIPGVLYGYTF. The CDR3 coding sequence is TGTGCCAGTAACATTCCGGGGGTTCTCTATGGCTACACCTTC.

The genes are TRBV28 and TRBJ1-2, with D possibly TRBD1 on 6 matching bases. Germline V lookup: CDR1 MDHEN, CDR2 SYDVKM. Deletions cut 7 bases from V and 7 bases from J, with 13 bases between. The CDR3 runs to 12 residues. CDR3 in DNA: TGTGCCAGCACTGGGGGCCAGCTTGGCTACACCTTC. Translated, it gives CASTGGQLGYTF.

The chain links TRBV27 to TRBJ2-5; D ambiguous. Trimming took off 6 bases at V and 1 base at J, with 9 bases between the two ends. CDR1 MNHEY and CDR2 SMNVEV come from the germline V gene (reference sequence). This CDR3 spans 13 amino acids. Here the CDR3 DNA reads TGTGCCAGCAGCCCCCTGTCCCAAGAGACCCAGTACTTC. This encodes CASSPLSQETQYF.

CDR3 nucleotide sequence: TGCGCCAGCAGCCTTTCCCGTCAGGGAACGAACACTGAAGCTTTCTTT. It codes for CASSLSRQGTNTEAFF. The chain recombines TRBV5-1 with TRBJ1-1; D perhaps matches TRBD1 (5 bases). Germline V gene lookup returns CDR1 SGHRS and CDR2 YFSETQ. V lost 4 bases to trimming and J lost 1 base, with 17 bases between them. This CDR3 is built from 16 residues. The full variable domain, completed using reference TRBV5-1 and TRBJ1-1, is KAGVTQTPRYLIKTRGQQVTLSCSPISGHRSVSWYQQTPGQGLQFLFEYFSETQRNKGNFPGRFSGRQFSNSRSEMNVSTLELGDSALYLCASSLSRQGTNTEAFFGQGTRLTVV.